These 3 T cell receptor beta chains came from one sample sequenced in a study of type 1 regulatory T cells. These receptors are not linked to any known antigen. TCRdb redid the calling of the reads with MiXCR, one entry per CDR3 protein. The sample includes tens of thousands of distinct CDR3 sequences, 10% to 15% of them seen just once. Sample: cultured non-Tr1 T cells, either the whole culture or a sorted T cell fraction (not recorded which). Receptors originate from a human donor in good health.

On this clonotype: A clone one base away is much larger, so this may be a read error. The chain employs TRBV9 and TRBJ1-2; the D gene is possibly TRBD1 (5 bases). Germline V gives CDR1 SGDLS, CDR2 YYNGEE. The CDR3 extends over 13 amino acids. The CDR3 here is CVSSVARGYGYTF. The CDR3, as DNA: TGTGTCAGCAGCGTAGCTAGGGGCTATGGCTACACCTTC.

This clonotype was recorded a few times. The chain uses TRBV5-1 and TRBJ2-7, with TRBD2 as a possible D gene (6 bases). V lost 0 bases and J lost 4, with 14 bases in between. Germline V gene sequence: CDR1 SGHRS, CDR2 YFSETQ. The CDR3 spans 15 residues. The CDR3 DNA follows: TGCGCCAGCAGCTTGGGATATCGGGAGAGATACGAGCAGTACTTC. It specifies CASSLGYRERYEQYF.

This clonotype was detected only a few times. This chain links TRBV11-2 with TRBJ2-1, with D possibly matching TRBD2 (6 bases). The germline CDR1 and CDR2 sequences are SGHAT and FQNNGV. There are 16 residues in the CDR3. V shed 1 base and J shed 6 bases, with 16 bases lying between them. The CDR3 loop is CASSLVGSPSVNEQFF. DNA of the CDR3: TGTGCCAGCAGCTTAGTAGGCAGCCCTAGCGTCAATGAGCAGTTCTTC.